This TCR beta chain was identified in a study of blood T cell repertoires in COVID-19. Only in-frame clones appear in the TCRdb table, and some are missing; sequencing was by immunoSEQ multiplex PCR. Of fewer than 200,000 clones detected, approximately 80% appear once; the ten largest clones hold 17%. Individuals aged roughly 18 to 95 years were recruited from approximately 24 US areas. Among Cohort 3 donors, those recovered had two negative PCRs, clearance, or symptom resolution. The sequenced sample was PBMCs or T cells enriched from blood (not recorded which). The sequence came from a woman in her forties or fifties who had recovered from COVID-19.

The CDR3 here is CASSWGGGSNEQFF. In nucleotides, the CDR3 is TGCGCCAGCAGCTGGGGTGGAGGGAGCAATGAGCAGTTCTTC. This rearrangement joins TRBV5-1 to TRBJ2-1; D may be TRBD2 (6 bases). Germline CDR1 SGHRS, CDR2 YFSETQ. CDR3 length: 14 residues. The V end was cut by 3 bases, the J end by 6 bases, with 13 bases between.